A single sample gave rise to the 20 T cell receptor beta chains below, sequenced in a study of blood T cell repertoires in COVID-19. Sequencing was performed with immunoSEQ multiplex PCR; in TCRdb, only in-frame clones are kept and a portion is missing. The data hold over 150,000 clones, with around 83% observed a single time. Sequenced material: peripheral blood. The receptors here all came from a human donor in a cohort sampled during active COVID-19.

The chain couples TRBV5-1 to TRBJ2-2, with 7 bases lining up with TRBD1. The CDR3 is 17 amino acids. Germline V gene lookup returns CDR1 SGHRS and CDR2 YFSETQ. Losses at the gene ends were 3 bases for V and 4 bases for J; bases not matched to a gene: 12. CDR3 in amino acids: CASSYSDRSLRTGELFF. CDR3 sequence (DNA): TGCGCCAGCAGCTACTCGGACAGGTCTCTACGCACCGGGGAGCTGTTTTTT.

This clone was recorded once. The gene calls are TRBV7-9 and TRBJ1-6, with a possible D match to TRBD1 (5 bases). CDR1 is SEHNR, CDR2 FQNEAQ, per germline (reference sequence). The CDR3 contains 14 residues. Trimming left V 5 bases short and J 7 bases short, with 12 bases between. The CDR3 region is CASSIDSLNSPLHF. The CDR3 bases are TGTGCCAGCAGCATCGACAGCCTGAATTCACCCCTCCACTTT.

This rearrangement joins TRBV7-2 to TRBJ1-5; no clear D. V was trimmed by 0 bases and J by 8 bases, leaving 11 bases between them. The CDR3 loop spans 14 amino acids. Germline loops: CDR1 SGHTA, CDR2 FQGNSA. The CDR3 loop reads CASSLAAGSEPQHF. The CDR3 DNA is TGTGCCAGCAGCTTAGCAGCAGGATCAGAGCCCCAGCATTTT.

The chain combines TRBV27 with TRBJ2-2; the D gene is possibly TRBD2 (5 bases). Germline V gene data show CDR1 as MNHEY and CDR2 as SMNVEV (reference sequence). The CDR3 loop spans 15 amino acids. Trimming stripped 2 bases from V and 4 bases from J, with 11 bases between. CDR3 sequence: CASSLPGRGTGELFF. The DNA for the CDR3 is TGTGCCAGCAGTTTACCCGGACGGGGCACCGGGGAGCTGTTTTTT.

The genes are TRBV28 and TRBJ2-1; a weak D match, TRBD1 (6 bases). This CDR3 has 15 amino acids. V lost 8 bases, J lost 9 bases, and 23 bases lay in between. Germline lookup yields CDR1 MDHEN and CDR2 SYDVKM. For the CDR3, the DNA is TGTGCCAGCGGAGAGAACAGGGTAGCGATTCGTGAGCAGTTCTTC. Amino acids: CASGENRVAIREQFF.

The gene calls are TRBV27 and TRBJ2-1, with a tentative D call TRBD2 (6 bases). Deletions cut 5 bases from V and 9 bases from J, with 23 bases between. The CDR3 length is 16 residues. The germline V gene has CDR1 MNHEY and CDR2 SMNVEV (reference sequence). The CDR3 nucleotides read TGTGCCAGCAGTCCCCTAAGGGACTTCGGTGTTTTTGAGCAGTTCTTC. Protein: CASSPLRDFGVFEQFF.

The chain combines TRBV19 with TRBJ2-5; tentatively, D is TRBD2 (5 bases). V was shortened by 4 bases and J by 5 bases, with 17 bases between the two germline ends. The germline V gene has CDR1 LNHDA and CDR2 SQIVND (reference sequence). The length of the CDR3 is 15 residues. This chain's CDR3 is CASSRGPGIAETQYF. The CDR3 nucleotides read TGTGCCAGTAGTAGGGGTCCGGGGATTGCGGAGACCCAGTACTTC.

The chain combines TRBV18 with TRBJ1-2; D uncertain. The germline gives CDR1 KGHSH, CDR2 LQKENI. CDR3 size: 14 residues. Trimming left V 0 bases short and J 2 bases short, with 7 bases between. The DNA for the CDR3 is TGTGCCAGCTCACCACCGAGACTCAACTATGGCTACACCTTC. Translated, it gives CASSPPRLNYGYTF.

The chain combines TRBV5-1 with TRBJ2-7, with TRBD2 matching over 12 bases. CDR1 is SGHRS and CDR2 is YFSETQ in the germline V gene. V lost 4 bases to trimming and J lost 1 base; unmatched junction nucleotides: 6. The CDR3 extends over 16 amino acids. CDR3 residues: CASSIWTSGESYEQYF. CDR3 nucleotides: TGCGCCAGCAGCATATGGACTAGCGGGGAATCCTACGAGCAGTACTTC.

This clone was observed at least ten times. V is TRBV28 and J is TRBJ1-6; 8 positions match TRBD1. CDR1 is MDHEN, CDR2 SYDVKM, per germline. With V trimmed by 5 bases and J by 4 bases, 10 bases remained unmatched. This CDR3 comprises 17 residues. The CDR3 region has the DNA TGTGCCAGCAGTCCGTCGGACAGGGACTTTTATAATTCACCCCTCCACTTT. It yields the protein CASSPSDRDFYNSPLHF.

This clone was found a few times. CDR3 DNA: TGCGCCAGCAGCTTGGGGTCGTCGCCTAACAATGAGCAGTTCTTC. This codes for CASSLGSSPNNEQFF. The chain links TRBV5-1 to TRBJ2-1; D is ambiguous. V shed 0 bases and J shed 5 bases, with 12 bases lying between them. The CDR3 is 15 amino acids. Per germline, CDR1 SGHRS and CDR2 YFSETQ.

The chain recombines TRBV4-2 with TRBJ2-1; 9 positions agree with TRBD2. In germline, CDR1 is LGHNA, CDR2 YNFKEQ. The V gene end was trimmed by 4 bases and the J gene end by 4 bases; junction bases not matched to a gene: 5. The CDR3 extends over 15 amino acids. The CDR3 DNA is TGTGCCAGCAGCCCCTCTAGCGGGAATTACAATGAGCAGTTCTTC. Amino acid sequence: CASSPSSGNYNEQFF.

This clone showed up just a few times. The chain couples TRBV6-1 to TRBJ2-7; possible D gene TRBD1, 6 bases. The CDR3 consists of 12 residues. V was cut by 2 bases and J by 10 bases, with 12 bases left in between. Germline CDR1 reads MNHNS; CDR2 reads SASEGT. CDR3 coding DNA: TGTGCCAGCAGTGAATTGCAGGGGCCCCAGTACTTC. This sequence encodes CASSELQGPQYF.

The chain uses TRBV5-6 and TRBJ1-2; TRBD1 agrees at 9 bases. V lost 3 bases to trimming and J lost 7 bases; unmatched junction nucleotides: 4. CDR1 and CDR2 (germline): SGHDT, YYEEEE. CDR3 length: 13 amino acids. CDR3 nucleotide sequence: TGTGCCAGCAGCTCTTGGGACAGGGCTGGCTACACCTTC. This sequence encodes CASSSWDRAGYTF.

The CDR3 bases are TGTGCCAGCAGCTTAGAGGGCCTTAAAGGGGACATTCAGTACTTC. It encodes CASSLEGLKGDIQYF. The chain uses TRBV7-9 and TRBJ2-4, with a possible D match to TRBD1 (5 bases). This CDR3 has 15 amino acids. Germline assignment: CDR1 SEHNR and CDR2 FQNEAQ (reference sequence). The germline V and J ends were trimmed by 1 base and 8 bases, with 15 bases remaining between them.

This chain connects TRBV7-2 to TRBJ1-4, with 7 positions matching TRBD1. The length of the CDR3 is 15 residues. With 5 bases clipped from V and 3 bases from J, the junction kept 6 bases outside the gene matches. Germline CDR1 SGHTA, CDR2 FQGNSA. The CDR3 region is CASSEQGQPNEKLFF. DNA for the CDR3: TGTGCCAGCAGCGAGCAGGGACAGCCTAATGAAAAACTGTTTTTT.

The rearrangement uses TRBV30 and TRBJ1-4, with no clear D. Germline V lookup: CDR1 GTSNPN, CDR2 SVGIG (reference sequence). The CDR3 extends over 13 amino acids. V lost 2 bases and J 0 bases, leaving 4 bases between the germline ends. CDR3 in amino acids: CAWSTATNEKLFF. The CDR3 DNA is TGTGCCTGGAGTACAGCAACTAATGAAAAACTGTTTTTT. The variable domain in full, completed from reference TRBV30 and TRBJ1-4, reads SQTIHQWPATLVQPVGSPLSLECTVEGTSNPNLYWYRQAAGRGLQLLFYSVGIGQISSEVPQNLSASRPQDRQFILSSKKLLLSDSGFYLCAWSTATNEKLFFGSGTQLSVL.

The V call is TRBV20-1, the J call TRBJ2-7; the match to TRBD1 covers 8 bases. With 6 bases clipped from V and 7 bases from J, the junction kept 5 bases outside the gene matches. Germline assignment: CDR1 DFQATT and CDR2 SNEGSKA (reference sequence). The CDR3 length is 11 residues. Here the CDR3 reads CSALDRVEQYF. CDR3 nucleotide sequence: TGCAGTGCCTTGGACAGGGTTGAGCAGTACTTC.

The chain uses TRBV21-1 and TRBJ2-3; whether TRBD2, the table's D call, matches the DNA was not checked. TRBV21-1 represents a pseudogene. The CDR3 length is 14 residues. CDR3 bases: TGTGCCAGCGTGAAGCGGGAAGGGCTAGATACGCAGTATTTT. This codes for CASVKREGLDTQYF.

This clone was detected once. This sequence joins TRBV2 and TRBJ2-7; weak D call: TRBD1 (5 bases). Germline CDR1 SNHLY, CDR2 FYNNEI. The CDR3 spans 12 residues. The V gene lost 10 bases and the J gene lost 6 bases, with 16 bases spanning the gap. CDR3 DNA sequence: TGTGCCACCACAGGCTCGCGGATCGAGCAGTACTTC. It specifies CATTGSRIEQYF.